This T cell receptor (beta chain) was recorded in a study of T cell repertoires in cytomegalovirus infection. The CDR3 extends over 13 amino acids. Germline V gives CDR1 SEHNR, CDR2 FQNEAQ (reference sequence). Trimming removed 1 base at V and 6 bases at J, with 9 bases between. TCRdb re-called the reads with MiXCR, one entry per CDR3 protein. Seen here are almost 550,000 distinct CDR3 sequences, 15% to 20% observed once, and the top ten hold 24%. Material for sequencing was CD8+ T cells from PBMCs. The chain combines TRBV7-9 with TRBJ1-2; no reliable D call. The clonotype was recovered from a human donor in good health (CMV status not recorded). Some clones in this sample may be carry-over from other donors' samples. In DNA form, the CDR3 reads TGTGCCAGCAGCTTAGGGCTCTCTCATGGCTACACCTTC. This translates into CASSLGLSHGYTF.